Only a few counts were recorded for the clone carrying this TCR beta chain. TCRdb re-called the PCR reads through MiXCR, storing one row per CDR3 protein. The data show over 50,000 distinct CDR3 sequences, approximately 34% seen once. V was cut by 4 bases and J by 2 bases, with 16 bases left in between. Germline values: CDR1 SGDLS, CDR2 YYNGEE. CDR3 size: 15 residues. The record originates from a study of molecular identifiers for immune sequencing clone quantification. This sequence originates from a human donor in good health. Some libraries in this study had Jurkat cell RNA spiked in. The chain couples TRBV9 to TRBJ2-7, with unresolved D. Material for sequencing was naive CD8+ T cells from blood, with Jurkat cell RNA spiked in. Subset in this sample: FACS-sorted CD8+CD4-CCR7+CD45RA+ naive T cells. CDR3 protein: CASSSYPGDAYEQYF. The CDR3, as DNA: TGTGCCAGCAGCAGCTACCCCGGAGACGCCTACGAGCAGTACTTC.